The 29 T cell receptor beta chains reported below all come from one sample, sequenced in a study of T-cell memory formation after mild COVID-19. TCRdb passed the 5' RACE reads through MiXCR, listing each CDR3 protein once. The table shows 40,000 to 60,000 distinct CDR3 sequences, with 9.3% occurring only once. Specimen: PBMCs or a T cell subset sorted from them (not recorded which). Receptors originate from an adult woman who had mild COVID-19 (a few samples of this study predate the infection). Cell type and time point are not known.

This clonotype has at least ten counts. The gene calls are TRBV7-9 and TRBJ2-1; D is unclear. V lost 4 bases, J lost 4 bases, and 14 bases lay in between. The length of the CDR3 is 15 residues. Germline CDR1 is SEHNR and CDR2 is FQNEAQ (reference sequence). CDR3 in amino acids: CASSSTSPSYNEQFF. The CDR3 region has the DNA TGTGCCAGCAGCTCAACATCGCCTTCTTACAATGAGCAGTTCTTC.

This clonotype has only a few counts. The rearrangement joins TRBV12-3 or TRBV12-4 to TRBJ2-3; 12 nucleotides line up with TRBD2. The CDR3 has 16 amino acids. The V gene end was trimmed by 6 bases and the J gene end by 1 base; junction bases not matched to a gene: 5. The CDR3 DNA reads TGTGCCAGCAGCCTGACTAGCGGGGGAGGCACAGATACGCAGTATTTT. Its protein product is CASSLTSGGGTDTQYF.

The chain employs TRBV20-1 and TRBJ1-4, with D possibly being TRBD1 (5 bases). Germline V gives CDR1 DFQATT, CDR2 SNEGSKA (reference sequence). V was trimmed by 3 bases and J by 7 bases, leaving 12 bases between them. CDR3 length: 13 residues. The CDR3 DNA follows: TGCAGTGCTAGTCCGGGACCTAGTGAAAAACTGTTTTTT. It translates to CSASPGPSEKLFF.

Ten or more counts support this clonotype. This chain connects TRBV20-1 to TRBJ2-3; 8 bases map to TRBD2. This CDR3 is built from 14 residues. Germline CDR1 and CDR2: DFQATT and SNEGSKA (reference sequence). The junction had 3 bases not matched to a gene; V was cut back by 0 bases and J by 4 bases. Written as DNA, the CDR3 is TGCAGTGCTAGAGACGGGAGGGCCGCAGATACGCAGTATTTT. Its translation is CSARDGRAADTQYF.

There are many counts of this clonotype. The genes are TRBV20-1 and TRBJ2-7; TRBD2 might be the D (6 bases). The ends were cut back, 0 bases at V and 9 bases at J, with 15 bases in the middle. There are 13 residues in the CDR3. Germline V gives CDR1 DFQATT, CDR2 SNEGSKA (reference sequence). The CDR3: CSARDPGGQRQYF. The CDR3 DNA follows: TGCAGTGCTAGAGATCCCGGAGGGCAGAGGCAGTACTTC.

The rearrangement links TRBV7-9 to TRBJ2-7, with 10 positions matching TRBD2. V was pared by 5 bases and J by 0 bases, with 1 base of the junction left unmatched. Germline values: CDR1 SEHNR, CDR2 FQNEAQ (reference sequence). The CDR3 consists of 14 residues. The CDR3 loop reads CASSASGSSYEQYF. The DNA of the CDR3 is TGTGCCAGCAGCGCTAGCGGGAGCTCCTACGAGCAGTACTTC.

This chain uses TRBV27 with TRBJ1-2; D is uncertain. The CDR3 length is 14 residues. V was shortened by 6 bases and J by 6 bases, with 17 bases between the two germline ends. Germline CDR1 and CDR2: MNHEY and SMNVEV (reference sequence). The CDR3 DNA reads TGTGCCAGCAGAATCACCGGGAGCAGAGATGGCTACACCTTC. This sequence encodes CASRITGSRDGYTF.

This clonotype has just a few counts. This chain links TRBV20-1 with TRBJ1-1; D is unclear. Trimming pared 1 base from V and 6 bases from J, leaving 21 bases between. Germline-derived CDR1 and CDR2 are DFQATT and SNEGSKA (reference sequence). The CDR3 loop spans 16 amino acids. CDR3 residues: CSARGLLGGDIAEAFF. As DNA, the CDR3 is TGCAGTGCTAGAGGTCTCTTAGGCGGTGATATCGCTGAAGCTTTCTTT.

This clonotype was counted a few times. The chain uses TRBV6-2 or TRBV6-3 and TRBJ2-7; possibly TRBD2 for D (6 bases). Between the trimmed V and J ends, which lost 6 bases and 1 base, there was a span of 10 bases. The CDR3 spans 13 residues. Germline values: CDR1 MNHEY, CDR2 SVGEGT. Here the CDR3 reads CASRGDSSYEQYF. CDR3 DNA sequence: TGTGCCAGCAGGGGGGACTCGTCCTACGAGCAGTACTTC.

This clonotype was detected only a few times. One junction end does not reproduce the germline sequence, and a read error may be involved. This chain's CDR3 is CSARDREVRLPQHF. CDR3 nucleotides: TGCAGTGCGAGAGACAGGGAGGTACGATTGCCCCAGCATTTT. This rearrangement joins TRBV20-1 to TRBJ1-5; 7 bases line up with TRBD1. The CDR3 extends over 14 amino acids. Germline V gene lookup returns CDR1 DFQATT and CDR2 SNEGSKA (reference sequence).

This clonotype has more than one count but fewer than ten. This rearrangement joins TRBV7-9 to TRBJ2-3; 10 nucleotides match TRBD2. Per germline, CDR1 SEHNR and CDR2 FQNEAQ (reference sequence). The V and J ends lost 6 bases and 6 bases, in that order; junction bases with no gene match: 12. The CDR3 runs to 16 residues. The CDR3 DNA reads as TGTGCCAGCAGGTCTAGCGGGAGATTGTATGCCGATACGCAGTATTTT. This encodes CASRSSGRLYADTQYF.

The V call is TRBV3-1, the J call TRBJ1-6; D is ambiguous. Germline values: CDR1 LGHDT, CDR2 YNNKEL (reference sequence). With 0 bases removed from V and 13 bases from J, the gap between germline ends came to 13 bases. The CDR3 contains 14 residues. This CDR3 is CASSQDRRENPLHF. In DNA form, the CDR3 reads TGTGCCAGCAGCCAAGACAGGAGGGAGAATCCCCTCCACTTT.

This clonotype has a handful of counts. V is TRBV14 and J is TRBJ2-1, with 7 positions matching TRBD2. Losses at the gene ends were 0 bases for V and 8 bases for J; bases not matched to a gene: 4. The length of the CDR3 is 14 residues. Germline CDR1 is SGHDN and CDR2 is FVKESK. The CDR3 here is CASSQELAIHEQFF. The CDR3, as DNA: TGTGCCAGCAGCCAAGAACTAGCGATCCATGAGCAGTTCTTC.

In this sample, this clonotype turned up a few times. The rearrangement joins TRBV11-2 to TRBJ2-3; D gene ambiguous. CDR3 size: 15 residues. Per germline, CDR1 SGHAT and CDR2 FQNNGV. V was shortened by 4 bases and J by 5 bases, with 16 bases between the two germline ends. The CDR3 protein is CASSSVPQSRDTQYF. The CDR3 bases are TGTGCCAGCAGCTCCGTTCCCCAGTCTCGAGATACGCAGTATTTT.

This clonotype was counted between two and nine times. The rearrangement links TRBV6-5 to TRBJ1-1; D is possibly TRBD1 (6 bases). Germline lookup yields CDR1 MNHEY and CDR2 SVGAGI. The V end lost 0 bases, the J end lost 3 bases, and 11 bases lay between the germline ends. The CDR3 is 15 amino acids. The CDR3 spells CASSYSTGGDTEAFF. The DNA of the CDR3 is TGTGCCAGCAGTTACTCGACAGGAGGGGACACTGAAGCTTTCTTT.

This clonotype was detected only a few times. J is TRBJ2-1 and V is TRBV27; 10 positions match TRBD2. The trim removed 5 bases at V and 4 bases at J, leaving 11 bases unmatched. This CDR3 has 17 amino acids. Germline CDR1 is MNHEY and CDR2 is SMNVEV (reference sequence). The CDR3 DNA reads TGTGCCAGCAGTCCGCCGCTAGCGGGGGTGTATTACAATGAGCAGTTCTTC. This translates into CASSPPLAGVYYNEQFF.

The rearrangement links TRBV6-5 to TRBJ1-5; 8 bases are shared with TRBD1. The ends lost 5 bases at V and 9 bases at J; junction bases unmatched: 12. The CDR3 consists of 15 residues. The germline gives CDR1 MNHEY, CDR2 SVGAGI. DNA of the CDR3: TGTGCCAGCAGTCGAACCGGGACAGGAGAGAGGCCCCAGCATTTT. Its translation: CASSRTGTGERPQHF.

This clonotype was detected ten times or more. The CDR3 sequence: CANMPGTSFVGELFF. For the CDR3, the DNA is TGTGCCAACATGCCCGGGACTAGCTTCGTCGGGGAGCTGTTTTTT. The chain recombines TRBV7-8 with TRBJ2-2, with 9 bases that match TRBD2. Per germline, CDR1 SGHVS and CDR2 FQNEAQ. V shed 10 bases and J 7 bases; nucleotides not matched to a gene: 13. This CDR3 has 15 residues.

The gene calls are TRBV7-9 and TRBJ2-7; perhaps TRBD1 as D (5 bases). CDR1 and CDR2 from the germline V gene are SEHNR and FQNEAQ (reference sequence). The germline V and J ends were trimmed by 2 bases and 0 bases, with 8 bases remaining between them. This CDR3 has 14 residues. Written as DNA, the CDR3 is TGTGCCAGCAGCTTATCAGGGATCTCCTACGAGCAGTACTTC. This codes for CASSLSGISYEQYF.

The J gene is TRBJ1-2, the V gene TRBV5-1; D is perhaps TRBD1 (5 bases). This CDR3 is built from 14 residues. Trimming removed 0 bases from V and 8 bases from J, with 14 bases in between. Germline V CDR1 and CDR2: SGHRS, YFSETQ. CDR3 in amino acids: CASSLDTGLRGYTF. In DNA form, the CDR3 reads TGCGCCAGCAGCTTGGATACAGGCCTGAGGGGCTACACCTTC. Drawing the rest from reference TRBV5-1 and TRBJ1-2, the complete variable domain is KAGVTQTPRYLIKTRGQQVTLSCSPISGHRSVSWYQQTPGQGLQFLFEYFSETQRNKGNFPGRFSGRQFSNSRSEMNVSTLELGDSALYLCASSLDTGLRGYTFGSGTRLTVV.

This clonotype was observed a handful of times. The genes are TRBV10-3 and TRBJ2-1; TRBD2 aligns across 9 bases. Per the germline V gene, CDR1 is ENHRY and CDR2 is SYGVKD. This CDR3 spans 14 amino acids. J lost 8 bases, V lost 4 bases, and 6 bases had no gene match. CDR3 amino acids: CAISVGGRGDEQFF. CDR3 DNA sequence: TGTGCCATCAGTGTTGGCGGGAGGGGCGATGAGCAGTTCTTC.

This clonotype is deemed medium-sized. The chain is built from TRBV18 and TRBJ2-1, with TRBD2 matching 11 bases. Germline V lookup: CDR1 KGHSH, CDR2 LQKENI. The CDR3 is 13 residues long. Trimming took 3 bases from V and 8 from J; bases not matched to a gene: 0. CDR3 region: CASSPTSGDEQFF. The CDR3 coding sequence is TGTGCCAGCTCACCGACTAGCGGGGATGAGCAGTTCTTC.

This clonotype was seen ten or more times. The V gene is TRBV29-1, the J gene TRBJ1-2, with 9 bases identical to TRBD1. V was pared by 4 bases and J by 2 bases, with 2 bases of the junction left unmatched. The CDR3 consists of 13 residues. In germline, CDR1 is SQVTM, CDR2 ANQGSEA. The CDR3 coding sequence is TGCAGCGTTGGAGGGACAGGGAACTATGGCTACACCTTC. Amino acid sequence: CSVGGTGNYGYTF.

The chain combines TRBV20-1 with TRBJ2-1; D perhaps matches TRBD1 (6 bases). Germline V gives CDR1 DFQATT, CDR2 SNEGSKA (reference sequence). This CDR3 contains 16 residues. V was shortened by 1 base and J by 5 bases, with 18 bases between the two germline ends. In DNA, the CDR3 is TGCAGTGCTAGAGTCCCAGAACAGGGTAGGCACAATGAGCAGTTCTTC. This sequence encodes CSARVPEQGRHNEQFF.

The genes are TRBV12-3 or TRBV12-4 and TRBJ1-2; D gene uncertain. This CDR3 contains 13 residues. V dropped 6 bases and J dropped 5 bases, with 13 bases sitting between them. CDR3 sequence reads: CASSLLGAYGYTF. Here the CDR3 DNA reads TGTGCCAGCAGCTTACTGGGAGCGTATGGCTACACCTTC.

To note about this clonotype: This likely comes from a read error, as the CDR3 has no conserved phenylalanine or tryptophan at its end. The rearrangement links TRBV28 to TRBJ2-6; 8 bases align to TRBD1. Germline V gene sequence: CDR1 MDHEN, CDR2 SYDVKM. The CDR3 length is 16 residues. The V and J ends lost 4 bases and 2 bases, in that order; junction bases with no gene match: 4. Here the CDR3 reads CASSSPGGTGANVLTA. The CDR3 coding sequence is TGTGCCAGCAGTTCCCCAGGGGGCACTGGGGCCAACGTCCTGACTGCC.

This clonotype appeared a few times. The chain employs TRBV7-2 and TRBJ1-1, with 9 bases lining up with TRBD1. Germline CDR1 is SGHTA and CDR2 is FQGNSA. The CDR3 length is 17 residues. Trimming at V came to 1 base and at J to 0 bases, leaving 6 bases not matched to a gene. The CDR3 coding sequence is TGTGCCAGCAGCTTAGGAGGGACAGGGCGCATGAACACTGAAGCTTTCTTT. This sequence encodes CASSLGGTGRMNTEAFF.

In its sample, this clonotype was seen a few times. The chain has TRBV20-1 and TRBJ1-2, with 8 bases matching TRBD1. The V and J ends lost 5 bases and 6 bases, in that order; junction bases with no gene match: 20. Germline CDR1 is DFQATT and CDR2 is SNEGSKA (reference sequence). This CDR3 region has 17 residues. CDR3 sequence: CSAVDRGTVTSLDGYTF. The CDR3 bases are TGCAGTGCTGTCGACAGGGGAACAGTAACTTCCCTCGATGGCTACACCTTC.

V and J are TRBV5-5 and TRBJ1-2; D not resolved. V lost 3 bases to trimming and J lost 4 bases, with 13 bases between them. This CDR3 region has 14 residues. Germline V gene data show CDR1 as SGHKS and CDR2 as YYEKEE (reference sequence). The chain's CDR3 is CASSSREGVYGYTF. CDR3 nucleotides: TGTGCCAGCAGCTCACGGGAGGGCGTCTATGGCTACACCTTC. The variable domain in full, completed from reference TRBV5-5 and TRBJ1-2, reads DAGVTQSPTHLIKTRGQQVTLRCSPISGHKSVSWYQQVLGQGPQFIFQYYEKEERGRGNFPDRFSARQFPNYSSELNVNALLLGDSALYLCASSSREGVYGYTFGSGTRLTVV.